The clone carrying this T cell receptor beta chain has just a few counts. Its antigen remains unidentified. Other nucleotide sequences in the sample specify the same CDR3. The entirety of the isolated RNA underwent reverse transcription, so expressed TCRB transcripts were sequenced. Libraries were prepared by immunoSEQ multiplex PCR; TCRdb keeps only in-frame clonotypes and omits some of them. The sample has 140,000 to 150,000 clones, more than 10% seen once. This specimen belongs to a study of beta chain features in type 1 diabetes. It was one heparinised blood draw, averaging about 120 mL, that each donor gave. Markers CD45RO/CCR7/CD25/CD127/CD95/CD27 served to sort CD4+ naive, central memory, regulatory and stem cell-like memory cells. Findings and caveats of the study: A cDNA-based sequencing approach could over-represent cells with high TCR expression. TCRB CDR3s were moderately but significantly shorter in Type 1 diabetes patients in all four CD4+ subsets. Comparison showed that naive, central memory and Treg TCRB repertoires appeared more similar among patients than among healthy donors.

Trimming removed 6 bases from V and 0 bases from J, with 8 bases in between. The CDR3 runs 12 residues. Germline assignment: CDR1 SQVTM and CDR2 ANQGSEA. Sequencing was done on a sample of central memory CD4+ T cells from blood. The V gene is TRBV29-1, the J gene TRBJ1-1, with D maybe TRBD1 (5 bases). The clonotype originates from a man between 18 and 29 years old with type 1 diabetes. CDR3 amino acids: CSVDRLNTEAFF. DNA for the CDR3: TGCAGCGTAGACAGACTGAACACTGAAGCTTTCTTT.